This entry lists 12 T cell receptor beta chains sequenced from one sample in a study of T-cell memory formation after mild COVID-19. TCRdb ran MiXCR on the 5' RACE reads and lists one entry per CDR3 protein. The table lists 85,000 to 120,000 distinct CDR3 sequences, 15% to 20% of them singletons. Input material: PBMCs or a T cell subset sorted from them (not recorded which). The receptors shown here come from an adult woman who had mild COVID-19 (a few samples of this study predate the infection). Cell type and time point are not known.

This chain connects TRBV20-1 to TRBJ2-1; 8 positions match TRBD2. Germline V gene sequence: CDR1 DFQATT, CDR2 SNEGSKA (reference sequence). The V gene end was trimmed by 5 bases and the J gene end by 9 bases; junction bases not matched to a gene: 12. The CDR3 extends over 14 amino acids. In DNA, the CDR3 is TGCAGTGCTCCTTCGGCCAGCGGGAGTGCTGAGCAGTTCTTC. This translates into CSAPSASGSAEQFF.

The chain recombines TRBV9 with TRBJ2-3; 8 nucleotides line up with TRBD2. The V and J ends lost 0 bases and 2 bases, in that order; junction bases with no gene match: 2. The CDR3 is made up of 15 amino acids. Germline-derived CDR1 and CDR2 are SGDLS and YYNGEE. The CDR3 region has the DNA TGTGCCAGCAGCGTAGCTAGCGGGTTCACAGATACGCAGTATTTT. It encodes CASSVASGFTDTQYF.

This clonotype was counted ten times or more. The chain recombines TRBV9 with TRBJ2-1, with D perhaps matching TRBD2 (6 bases). Trimming shortened V by 5 bases and J by 2 bases, and 8 bases separated the two germline ends. There are 13 residues in the CDR3. Germline CDR1 and CDR2: SGDLS and YYNGEE. Here the CDR3 reads CASSSGPYNEQFF. The CDR3 coding sequence is TGTGCCAGCAGTAGCGGACCCTACAATGAGCAGTTCTTC. Supplemented by reference TRBV9 and TRBJ2-1, the full variable domain reads DSGVTQTPKHLITATGQRVTLRCSPRSGDLSVYWYQQSLDQGLQFLIQYYNGEERAKGNILERFSAQQFPDLHSELNLSSLELGDSALYFCASSSGPYNEQFFGPGTRLTVL.

The chain recombines TRBV12-3 or TRBV12-4 with TRBJ2-3; D is perhaps TRBD2 (5 bases). Deletions cut 3 bases from V and 1 base from J, with 8 bases between. The CDR3 runs 14 residues. CDR3 protein: CASSLGEGTDTQYF. The DNA of the CDR3 is TGTGCCAGCAGTTTGGGAGAGGGCACAGATACGCAGTATTTT.

The sample holds many counts of this clonotype. The chain carries TRBV4-1 and TRBJ2-7; TRBD2 matches at 7 bases. This CDR3 spans 15 amino acids. The V segment lost 0 bases and the J segment 2 bases; nucleotides outside the gene matches: 4. Germline V CDR1 and CDR2: MGHRA, YSYEKL. CDR3 bases: TGCGCCAGCAGCCAAGAGCGGGAGTCCCCCTACGAGCAGTACTTC. Its translation is CASSQERESPYEQYF.

This clonotype appeared a few times. V usage is TRBV19 and J usage is TRBJ1-5; TRBD1 might be the D (5 bases). There are 16 residues in the CDR3. Germline CDR1 LNHDA, CDR2 SQIVND (reference sequence). Between the trimmed V and J ends, which lost 6 bases and 2 bases, there was a span of 17 bases. CDR3 DNA: TGTGCCAGTAGAAGGATCGGGCGAGGGGGCAATCAGCCCCAGCATTTT. Translation: CASRRIGRGGNQPQHF.

The J gene is TRBJ1-3, the V gene TRBV21-1; no check of the table's D call, TRBD1, against the DNA was made. TRBV21-1 is listed as a pseudogene. This CDR3 has 15 amino acids. CDR3 sequence reads: CASSKARDSGNTIYF. The DNA for the CDR3 is TGTGCCAGCAGCAAAGCTCGGGACTCTGGAAACACCATATATTTT.

This clonotype appeared a few times. This chain links TRBV25-1 with TRBJ2-7; D uncertain. The CDR3 totals 11 residues. Trimming took off 4 bases at V and 7 bases at J, with 8 bases between the two ends. Germline V CDR1 and CDR2: MGHDK, SYGVNS. In nucleotides, the CDR3 is TGTGCCAGCAGTGCCAACATAGAGCAGTACTTC. It encodes CASSANIEQYF.

This clonotype was seen ten or more times. This rearrangement joins TRBV7-9 to TRBJ2-1; a weak D match, TRBD2 (5 bases). Germline loops: CDR1 SEHNR, CDR2 FQNEAQ (reference sequence). The CDR3 is made up of 12 amino acids. Trimming shortened V by 5 bases and J by 10 bases, and 12 bases separated the two germline ends. The CDR3, as DNA: TGTGCCAGCAGCGGAGGCTCCCCCGAGCAGTTCTTC. Translating gives CASSGGSPEQFF.

In this sample, this clonotype turned up a few times. This chain joins TRBV6-6 and TRBJ1-6; possibly TRBD1 for D (5 bases). The V and J ends lost 6 bases and 0 bases respectively, with 12 bases between them. Germline assignment: CDR1 MNHNY and CDR2 SVGAGI (reference sequence). This CDR3 region has 16 residues. CDR3 protein: CASSAPGVSYNSPLHF. CDR3 sequence (DNA): TGTGCCAGCAGCGCTCCGGGGGTCTCCTATAATTCACCCCTCCACTTT.

The chain couples TRBV7-9 to TRBJ1-5; D possibly corresponds to TRBD1 (5 bases). The germline V and J ends were trimmed by 0 bases and 7 bases, with 16 bases remaining between them. The V gene's germline CDR1 is SEHNR and CDR2 FQNEAQ (reference sequence). This CDR3 is 16 amino acids long. The CDR3 region is CASSLAAGQGNQPQHF. The DNA of the CDR3 is TGTGCCAGCAGCTTAGCAGCGGGGCAGGGTAACCAGCCCCAGCATTTT. Drawing the rest from reference TRBV7-9 and TRBJ1-5, the complete variable domain is DTGVSQNPRHKITKRGQNVTFRCDPISEHNRLYWYRQTLGQGPEFLTYFQNEAQLEKSRLLSDRFSAERPKGSFSTLEIQRTEQGDSAMYLCASSLAAGQGNQPQHFGDGTRLSIL.

The chain employs TRBV23-1 and TRBJ1-1; D is possibly TRBD1 (6 bases). TRBV23-1 is an ORF, and what it does is uncertain. V shed 2 bases and J shed 1 base, with 11 bases lying between them. This CDR3 is built from 15 residues. Written as DNA, the CDR3 is TGCGCCAGCAGTCAAAATGACAGGCCGAACACTGAAGCTTTCTTT. Its translation: CASSQNDRPNTEAFF.